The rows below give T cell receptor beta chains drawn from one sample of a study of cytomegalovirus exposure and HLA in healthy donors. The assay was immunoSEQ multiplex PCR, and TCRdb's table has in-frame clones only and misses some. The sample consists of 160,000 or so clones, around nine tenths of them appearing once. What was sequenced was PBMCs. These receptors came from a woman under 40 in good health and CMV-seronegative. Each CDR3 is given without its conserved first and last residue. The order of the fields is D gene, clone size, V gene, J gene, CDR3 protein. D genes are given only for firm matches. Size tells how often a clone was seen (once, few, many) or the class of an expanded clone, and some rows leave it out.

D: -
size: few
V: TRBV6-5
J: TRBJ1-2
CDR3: ASSRGKSYGYT

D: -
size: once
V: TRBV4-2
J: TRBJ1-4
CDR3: ASSQDYRRWDKLF

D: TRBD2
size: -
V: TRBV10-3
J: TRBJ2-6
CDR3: AISSSGVPGANVLT

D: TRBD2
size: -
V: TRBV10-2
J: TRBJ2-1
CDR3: ATRAGGGNNEQF

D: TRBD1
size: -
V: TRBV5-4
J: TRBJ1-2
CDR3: ASSGWTGANGYT

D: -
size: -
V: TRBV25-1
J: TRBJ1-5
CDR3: ASSQMGANQPQH

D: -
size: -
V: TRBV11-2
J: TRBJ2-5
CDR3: ASSWDYQETQY

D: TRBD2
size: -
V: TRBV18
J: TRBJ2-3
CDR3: ASSPRTSGANVGTDTQY

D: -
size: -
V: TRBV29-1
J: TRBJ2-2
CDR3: SVGSTQGKGGELF

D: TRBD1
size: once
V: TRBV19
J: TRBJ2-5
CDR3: ATSTGGLETQY

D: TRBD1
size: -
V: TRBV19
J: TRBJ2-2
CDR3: ASSRQGAWTGELF

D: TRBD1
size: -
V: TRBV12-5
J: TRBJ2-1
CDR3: ASGGTGLAYNEQF

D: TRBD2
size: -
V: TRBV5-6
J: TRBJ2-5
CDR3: ASRTLGGGAVETQY

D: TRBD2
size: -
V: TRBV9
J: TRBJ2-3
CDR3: ASSNRLAGGPITDTQY

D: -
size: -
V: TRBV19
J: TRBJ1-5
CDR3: ASSMLGSGSYQPQH

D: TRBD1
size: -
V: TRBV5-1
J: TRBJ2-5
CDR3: ASSWSGGQETQY

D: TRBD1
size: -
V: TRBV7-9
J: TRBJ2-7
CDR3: ASSEPPGQGSYEQY

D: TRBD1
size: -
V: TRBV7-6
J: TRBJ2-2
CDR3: ASSVLGQGAVGNTGELF

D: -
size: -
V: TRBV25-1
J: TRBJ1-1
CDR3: ASLSSNTEAF

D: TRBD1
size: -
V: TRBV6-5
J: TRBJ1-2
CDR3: ASSRDSGYGYT

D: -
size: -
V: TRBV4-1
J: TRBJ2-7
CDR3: ASSQGIQGVREQY

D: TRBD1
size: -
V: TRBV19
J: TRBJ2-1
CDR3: ASSRAAGGGDEQF

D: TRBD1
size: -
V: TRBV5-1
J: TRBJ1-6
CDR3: ASSDPGQGTYNSPLH

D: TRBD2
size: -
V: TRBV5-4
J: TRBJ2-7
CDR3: ASSLYASGGDEQY

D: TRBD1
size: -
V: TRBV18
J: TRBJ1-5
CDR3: ASSPDRAQPQH

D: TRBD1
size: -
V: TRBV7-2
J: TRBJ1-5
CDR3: ASSRDRVVAQPQH

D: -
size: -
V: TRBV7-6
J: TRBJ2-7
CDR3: ASSLGTERWYEQY

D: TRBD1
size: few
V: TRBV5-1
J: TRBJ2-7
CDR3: ASSLDRAYEQY

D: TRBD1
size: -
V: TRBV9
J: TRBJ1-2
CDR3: ASSAQSGTDGYT

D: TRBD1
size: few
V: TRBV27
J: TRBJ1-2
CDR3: ATRQGSLGYT

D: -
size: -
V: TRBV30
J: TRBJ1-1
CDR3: AWSVLNTEAF

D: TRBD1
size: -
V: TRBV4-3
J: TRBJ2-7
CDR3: ASSQDDRGGSYEQY

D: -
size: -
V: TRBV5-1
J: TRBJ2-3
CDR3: ASSPSGGETDTQY

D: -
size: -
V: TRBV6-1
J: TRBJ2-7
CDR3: ASSEVGGAGGWAYEQY

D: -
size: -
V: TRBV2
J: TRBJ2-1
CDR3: ASNEGGGSHNEQF

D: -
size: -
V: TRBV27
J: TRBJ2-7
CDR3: ASSNHGVEQY

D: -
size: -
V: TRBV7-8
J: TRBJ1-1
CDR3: ASSLTGNTEAF

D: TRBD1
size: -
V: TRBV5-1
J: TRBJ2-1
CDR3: ASSSGTGIVGEQF

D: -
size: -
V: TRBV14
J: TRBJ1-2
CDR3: ASSQVAGAYGYT

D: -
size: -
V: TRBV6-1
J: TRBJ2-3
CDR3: ASGQGEGTDTQY

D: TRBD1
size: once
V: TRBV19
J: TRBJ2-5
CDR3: ASSSPDRGQAETQY

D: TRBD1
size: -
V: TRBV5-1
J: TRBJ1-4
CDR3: ASSVGTVTNEKLF

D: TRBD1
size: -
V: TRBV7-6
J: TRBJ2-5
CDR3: ASSPKTGLGETQY

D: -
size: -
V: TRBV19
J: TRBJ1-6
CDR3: ASSIANSNSPLH